The 23 T cell receptor beta chains listed next were all sequenced from one sample in a study of blood T cell repertoires in COVID-19 (dated by TCRdb to the early 2020s). Libraries were prepared through the immunoSEQ multiplex PCR assay. TCRdb carries this immuneACCESS record with in-frame sequences only. Its versions omit some clonotypes, under half of them owing to an unresolved V gene in the studies checked, with the rest unexplained. The sample has 150,000 to 200,000 clones on record, almost 80% of them singletons. Around 15% of the sample comes from the top ten. Sequenced: peripheral blood. All receptors come from a man aged 55 to 70 with active or convalescent COVID-19.

The V call is TRBV19, the J call TRBJ2-1; tentatively, D is TRBD2 (5 bases). The CDR3 is made up of 16 amino acids. Trimming stripped 5 bases from V and 0 bases from J, with 14 bases between. Germline V lookup: CDR1 LNHDA, CDR2 SQIVND (reference sequence). The CDR3 loop is CASSAGLESSYNEQFF. The DNA for the CDR3 is TGTGCCAGTAGTGCCGGACTGGAAAGCTCCTACAATGAGCAGTTCTTC.

The chain is built from TRBV25-1 and TRBJ1-4; tentatively, D is TRBD1 (5 bases). Germline V lookup: CDR1 MGHDK, CDR2 SYGVNS. This CDR3 has 14 amino acids. V gave up 10 bases and J gave up 7 bases, with 19 bases separating them. CDR3 region: CATSTATVSEKLFF. The CDR3, as DNA: TGTGCCACCTCCACTGCGACAGTCAGTGAAAAACTGTTTTTT.

The rearrangement joins TRBV6-5 to TRBJ1-4, with D possibly TRBD1 on 5 matching bases. Germline loops: CDR1 MNHEY, CDR2 SVGAGI. V lost 8 bases to trimming and J lost 4 bases, with 14 bases between them. The CDR3 totals 14 residues. The CDR3 DNA follows: TGTGCCAGCCTATCCGACAGCCTTAATGAAAAACTGTTTTTT. Its translation: CASLSDSLNEKLFF.

V usage is TRBV21-1 and J usage is TRBJ2-5; TRBD1, the D gene given by the table, was not confirmed from the DNA. TRBV21-1 constitutes a pseudogene. This CDR3 spans 16 amino acids. The CDR3 nucleotides are TGTGCCAGCAGCAAACTGGACAGGGAGGCACGAGAGACCCAGTACTTC. It translates to CASSKLDREARETQYF.

The J gene is TRBJ1-2, the V gene TRBV5-1; TRBD1 matches at 8 bases. Germline V gene lookup returns CDR1 SGHRS and CDR2 YFSETQ. V lost 2 bases and J lost 1; bases outside the gene matches: 10. The CDR3 sequence is 17 residues long. The CDR3 nucleotides read TGCGCCAGCAGCTTAGGTATGACAGGGGCCCTTAACTATGGCTACACCTTC. Translating gives CASSLGMTGALNYGYTF. Full variable domain (remainder filled in from reference TRBV5-1 and TRBJ1-2): KAGVTQTPRYLIKTRGQQVTLSCSPISGHRSVSWYQQTPGQGLQFLFEYFSETQRNKGNFPGRFSGRQFSNSRSEMNVSTLELGDSALYLCASSLGMTGALNYGYTFGSGTRLTVV.

This clone was counted a few times. This chain links TRBV7-3 with TRBJ2-5, with TRBD2 matching 9 bases. The germline V gene has CDR1 SGHTA and CDR2 FQGTGA. The CDR3 sequence is 15 residues long. V lost 5 bases to trimming and J lost 3 bases; unmatched junction nucleotides: 7. The DNA of the CDR3 is TGTGCCAGCAGCCATAGCGGGAGAAAGGAAGAGACCCAGTACTTC. Translated: CASSHSGRKEETQYF.

The chain couples TRBV4-3 to TRBJ2-3, with 7 bases identical to TRBD2. Germline CDR1 and CDR2: LGHNA and YSLEER. This CDR3 is 16 amino acids long. The V segment lost 1 base and the J segment 3 bases; nucleotides outside the gene matches: 7. DNA for the CDR3: TGCGCCAGCAGCCAAGGCCTAGGACTAGGGACAGATACGCAGTATTTT. Its protein is CASSQGLGLGTDTQYF.

The chain couples TRBV7-7 to TRBJ2-2; 9 nucleotides line up with TRBD1. J gave up 2 bases and V 10 bases, and 8 bases lay outside the gene matches. The CDR3 has 15 residues. CDR1 and CDR2 (germline): SSHAT, FNYEAQ (reference sequence). CDR3 DNA: TGTGCCATCAGGAAGGACAGGGGTAACACCGGGGAGCTGTTTTTT. Translating it yields CAIRKDRGNTGELFF. The full variable domain, with the rest looked up from reference TRBV7-7 and TRBJ2-2, is GAGVSQSPRYKVTKRGQDVTLRCDPISSHATLYWYQQALGQGPEFLTYFNYEAQPDKSGLPSDRFSAERPEGSISTLTIQRTEQRDSAMYRCAIRKDRGNTGELFFGEGSRLTVL.

The chain has TRBV15 and TRBJ2-1; D possibly corresponds to TRBD2 (6 bases). V lost 0 bases to trimming and J lost 9 bases, with 15 bases between them. CDR1 and CDR2 (germline): LNHNV, YYDKDF (reference sequence). This CDR3 contains 15 residues. CDR3: CATSRDPTSRGEQFF. Here the CDR3 DNA reads TGTGCCACCAGCAGAGATCCGACTAGTCGGGGTGAGCAGTTCTTC.

The rearrangement joins TRBV6-5 to TRBJ1-6, with 7 bases matching TRBD1. The CDR3 sequence is 13 residues long. Germline V lookup: CDR1 MNHEY, CDR2 SVGAGI. V lost 7 bases and J lost 7; bases outside the gene matches: 4. The CDR3 bases are TGTGCCAGCAACCGGGACAGAAATTCACCCCTCCACTTT. Translated: CASNRDRNSPLHF.

This clone showed up just a few times. The chain links TRBV14 to TRBJ2-5; TRBD1 aligns across 8 bases. V shed 0 bases, J shed 5 bases, and the junction held 8 bases outside the gene matches. The V gene's germline CDR1 is SGHDN and CDR2 FVKESK. CDR3 length: 16 residues. The CDR3 nucleotides read TGTGCCAGCAGCCAAGAATGGGGACAGGAAAGGGAGACCCAGTACTTC. As protein: CASSQEWGQERETQYF.

Points on this clone: Other DNA sequences of this sample code for an identical CDR3. This chain links TRBV11-2 with TRBJ1-2, with D possibly TRBD1 on 5 matching bases. The CDR3 sequence is 13 residues long. Trimming took 5 bases from V and 3 from J, leaving 10 bases between them. Germline loops: CDR1 SGHAT, CDR2 FQNNGV. For the CDR3, the DNA is TGTGCCAGCAGCCTCGGGGGGGACTATGGCTACACCTTC. As protein: CASSLGGDYGYTF.

This sequence joins TRBV5-6 and TRBJ2-7, with D maybe TRBD1 (5 bases). The CDR3 extends over 14 amino acids. Germline V lookup: CDR1 SGHDT, CDR2 YYEEEE. The V gene lost 4 bases and the J gene lost 4 bases, with 15 bases spanning the gap. CDR3 loop: CASSAELQVYEQYF. CDR3 coding DNA: TGTGCCAGCAGCGCAGAACTACAGGTTTACGAGCAGTACTTC.

For the CDR3, the DNA is TGTGCCACCAGCAGAGATTTTCAGGGGAGCTATGGCTACACCTTC. Translated: CATSRDFQGSYGYTF. This chain links TRBV15 with TRBJ1-2; tentatively, D is TRBD1 (6 bases). The germline V and J ends were trimmed by 0 bases and 4 bases, with 12 bases remaining between them. The CDR3 has 15 amino acids. CDR1 and CDR2 (germline): LNHNV, YYDKDF (reference sequence).

The rearrangement links TRBV18 to TRBJ2-1, with D unresolved. The V gene's germline CDR1 is KGHSH and CDR2 LQKENI. V gave up 3 bases and J gave up 0 bases, with 9 bases separating them. The CDR3 is 15 amino acids. As DNA, the CDR3 is TGTGCCAGCTCACCCTCCCCCCCCTCCTACAATGAGCAGTTCTTC. Amino acid sequence: CASSPSPPSYNEQFF. Full variable domain (missing parts from reference TRBV18 and TRBJ2-1): NAGVMQNPRHLVRRRGQEARLRCSPMKGHSHVYWYRQLPEEGLKFMVYLQKENIIDESGMPKERFSAEFPKEGPSILRIQQVVRGDSAAYFCASSPSPPSYNEQFFGPGTRLTVL.

The chain recombines TRBV3-1 (or the pseudogene TRBV3-2) with TRBJ1-6; no firm D call. Germline assignment: CDR1 LGHDT and CDR2 YNNKEL (reference sequence). The CDR3 is 15 amino acids. Trimming cost V 1 base and J 6 bases, with 10 bases left between them. CDR3 coding DNA: TGTGCCAGCAGCCAAGGAAGGAGTCCTAATTCACCCCTCCACTTT. Its translation: CASSQGRSPNSPLHF.

This clone was recorded once. The rearrangement joins TRBV25-1 to TRBJ1-2; TRBD1 might be the D (6 bases). The germline V and J ends were trimmed by 2 bases and 8 bases, with 18 bases remaining between them. The CDR3 is made up of 15 amino acids. Germline V lookup: CDR1 MGHDK, CDR2 SYGVNS. The CDR3 loop reads CASSETLGGTWGYTF. The CDR3 nucleotides are TGTGCCAGCAGTGAAACTTTAGGGGGAACGTGGGGCTACACCTTC.

CDR3 sequence (DNA): TGTGCCAGCAGTTACTCGAACGAGAGAGCGACGCGCTACACCTTC. This codes for CASSYSNERATRYTF. This chain connects TRBV6-5 to TRBJ1-2; D is uncertain. This CDR3 contains 15 residues. Germline V gives CDR1 MNHEY, CDR2 SVGAGI. V lost 0 bases to trimming and J lost 9 bases, with 17 bases between them.

The chain employs TRBV3-1 (or the pseudogene TRBV3-2) and TRBJ2-7; D not resolved. The V and J ends lost 0 bases and 5 bases respectively, with 11 bases between them. The germline gives CDR1 LGHDT, CDR2 YNNKEL (reference sequence). The CDR3 extends over 14 amino acids. Here the CDR3 reads CASSQDITTDEQYF. The CDR3, as DNA: TGTGCCAGCAGCCAAGATATCACAACCGACGAGCAGTACTTC.

The V call is TRBV6-1, the J call TRBJ1-2; possible D gene TRBD1, 6 bases. Germline lookup yields CDR1 MNHNS and CDR2 SASEGT. This CDR3 has 12 amino acids. V lost 1 base, J lost 12 bases, and 12 bases lay in between. CDR3 region: CASSEGTAGDTF. Here the CDR3 DNA reads TGTGCCAGCAGTGAAGGGACAGCCGGGGACACCTTC.

The rearrangement uses TRBV14 and TRBJ2-3; D possibly corresponds to TRBD2 (6 bases). V was shortened by 0 bases and J by 2 bases, with 15 bases between the two germline ends. Germline V gives CDR1 SGHDN, CDR2 FVKESK. The CDR3 extends over 17 amino acids. The CDR3 nucleotides read TGTGCCAGCAGCCAAGACTGGGGAGGAGTGAACACAGATACGCAGTATTTT. Translation gives CASSQDWGGVNTDTQYF. The full variable domain, its missing parts supplied by reference TRBV14 and TRBJ2-3, is EAGVTQFPSHSVIEKGQTVTLRCDPISGHDNLYWYRRVMGKEIKFLLHFVKESKQDESGMPNNRFLAERTGGTYSTLKVQPAELEDSGVYFCASSQDWGGVNTDTQYFGPGTRLTVL.

This chain joins TRBV19 and TRBJ2-7, with TRBD2 identical over 12 bases. The CDR3 has 16 residues. With V trimmed by 4 bases and J by 2 bases, 6 bases remained unmatched. Germline V gene data show CDR1 as LNHDA and CDR2 as SQIVND (reference sequence). Written as DNA, the CDR3 is TGTGCCAGTAGTACATCCAGACTAGCGGGGGCCTACGAGCAGTACTTC. Translating gives CASSTSRLAGAYEQYF.

This clone was seen once. This sequence joins TRBV24-1 and TRBJ2-5, with 11 bases that match TRBD1. Trimming cost V 5 bases and J 0 bases; bases outside gene matches: 13. There are 19 residues in the CDR3. Looked up from germline, CDR1 is KGHDR and CDR2 is SFDVKD. CDR3 nucleotides: TGTGCCACCAGTGCCTTCTCGGGACAGGGGGATTCGTACCAAGAGACCCAGTACTTC. As protein: CATSAFSGQGDSYQETQYF.